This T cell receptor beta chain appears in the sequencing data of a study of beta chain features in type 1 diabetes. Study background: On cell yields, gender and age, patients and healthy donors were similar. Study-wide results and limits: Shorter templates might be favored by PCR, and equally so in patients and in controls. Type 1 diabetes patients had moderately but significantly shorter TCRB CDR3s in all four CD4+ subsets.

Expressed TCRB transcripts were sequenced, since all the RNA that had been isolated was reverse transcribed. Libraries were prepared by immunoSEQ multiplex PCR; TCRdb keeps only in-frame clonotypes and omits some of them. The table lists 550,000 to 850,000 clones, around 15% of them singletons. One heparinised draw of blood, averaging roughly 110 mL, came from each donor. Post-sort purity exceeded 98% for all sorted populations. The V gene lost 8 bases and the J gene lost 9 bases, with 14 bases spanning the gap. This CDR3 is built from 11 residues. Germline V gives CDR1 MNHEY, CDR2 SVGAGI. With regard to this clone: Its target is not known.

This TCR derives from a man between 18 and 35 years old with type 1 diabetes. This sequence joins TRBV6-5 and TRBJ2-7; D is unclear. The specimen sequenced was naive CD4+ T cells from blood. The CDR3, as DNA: TGTGCCAGCTTCGGCCAGCGCGGGCAGTACTTC. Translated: CASFGQRGQYF.